Sequencing of this T cell receptor beta chain was carried out in a study of neoadjuvant anti-PD-1 for oral cavity cancer. This clone was detected ten times or more. The V and J ends lost 4 bases and 5 bases, in that order; junction bases with no gene match: 17. Germline lookup yields CDR1 KGHSH and CDR2 LQKENI. The CDR3 runs 18 residues. The time point here: after neoadjuvant nivolumab, at surgical resection. Most tumor samples had approximately 4.6 ug input DNA in two replicates. Sequencing used immunoSEQ multiplex PCR; TCRdb keeps in-frame clones, though not all of them. The sample carries some 40,000 clones, roughly 35% recorded once.

The chain employs TRBV18 and TRBJ2-3, with 8 bases fitting TRBD2. This clonotype was obtained from a person between 40 and 85 years old with oral cavity squamous cell carcinoma. This specimen was tumor tissue, taken after nivolumab (anti-PD-1) treatment. This CDR3 reads CASSQTVAGTSSQDTQYF. The CDR3 nucleotides are TGTGCCAGCTCACAGACTGTCGCCGGGACTAGTTCGCAAGATACGCAGTATTTT.